These 26 T cell receptor beta chains were sequenced from one sample in a study of T cell responses to AZD1222 COVID-19 vaccine. Sequenced by immunoSEQ multiplex PCR; TCRdb stores in-frame clones only, minus some. The table lists about 150,000 clones, around 93% of them singletons. Sequences were derived from peripheral blood, sampled 28 days after the second AZD1222 dose. These receptors were collected from an adult who received the AZD1222 COVID-19 vaccine.

The chain carries TRBV6-5 and TRBJ2-3, with 8 bases lining up with TRBD1. V lost 6 bases, J lost 0 bases, and 5 bases stayed unmatched. Germline assignment: CDR1 MNHEY and CDR2 SVGAGI. The CDR3 extends over 15 amino acids. The CDR3 loop reads CASSHGTGSTDTQYF. CDR3 in DNA: TGTGCCAGCAGCCACGGGACAGGTAGCACAGATACGCAGTATTTT.

The chain employs TRBV4-3 and TRBJ2-1; TRBD2 is a possible D gene (7 bases). Looked up from germline, CDR1 is LGHNA and CDR2 is YSLEER. With 3 bases removed from V and 2 bases from J, the gap between germline ends came to 17 bases. This CDR3 has 17 amino acids. In DNA, the CDR3 is TGCGCCAGCAGCCAGGGGTTCGTCGGGGGGCCCTACAATGAGCAGTTCTTC. As protein: CASSQGFVGGPYNEQFF.

The chain carries TRBV24-1 and TRBJ2-7; TRBD1 agrees at 9 bases. The J segment lost 3 bases and the V segment lost 4 bases, leaving 9 bases of the junction unmatched. The CDR3 length is 16 residues. Germline loops: CDR1 KGHDR, CDR2 SFDVKD. CDR3 loop: CATSDTGTGTGYEQYF. The CDR3 DNA reads as TGTGCCACCAGTGACACCGGGACAGGGACTGGCTACGAGCAGTACTTC.

The chain joins TRBV6-5 to TRBJ1-5; possible D gene TRBD1, 5 bases. Germline V gives CDR1 MNHEY, CDR2 SVGAGI. The V end was cut by 5 bases, the J end by 1 base, with 12 bases between. The length of the CDR3 is 15 residues. CDR3 amino acids: CASSPGTSSNQPQHF. The CDR3 bases are TGTGCCAGCAGTCCCGGGACGTCCAGCAATCAGCCCCAGCATTTT.

This rearrangement joins TRBV27 to TRBJ2-3; D gene unclear. Germline V gives CDR1 MNHEY, CDR2 SMNVEV (reference sequence). The V and J ends lost 3 bases and 2 bases respectively, with 6 bases between them. The CDR3 has 13 amino acids. CDR3 residues: CASSFRATDTQYF. CDR3 DNA: TGTGCCAGCAGTTTTCGGGCCACAGATACGCAGTATTTT.

V is TRBV4-2 and J is TRBJ1-4, with D tentatively TRBD1 (6 bases). The CDR3 is made up of 17 amino acids. Germline V gives CDR1 LGHNA, CDR2 YNFKEQ. The germline V and J ends were trimmed by 1 base and 0 bases, with 12 bases remaining between them. The CDR3 sequence: CASSQGGGSATNEKLFF. The CDR3 DNA reads TGTGCCAGCAGCCAAGGAGGGGGTTCGGCAACTAATGAAAAACTGTTTTTT.

The J gene is TRBJ2-2, the V gene TRBV7-9; 7 bases align to TRBD2. The CDR3 covers 15 residues. Germline V gene sequence: CDR1 SEHNR, CDR2 FQNEAQ (reference sequence). The trim removed 4 bases at V and 6 bases at J, leaving 8 bases unmatched. The CDR3 protein is CASSSGLGFPGELFF. In DNA, the CDR3 is TGTGCCAGCAGCTCTGGACTAGGTTTCCCCGGGGAGCTGTTTTTT.

V is TRBV6-1 and J is TRBJ1-2, with 8 positions matching TRBD1. Germline lookup yields CDR1 MNHNS and CDR2 SASEGT. This CDR3 has 13 residues. V was pared by 3 bases and J by 8 bases, with 5 bases of the junction left unmatched. CDR3 nucleotides: TGTGCCAGCAGTGAGGACAGGGATGGCGGCTACACCTTC. Residues: CASSEDRDGGYTF.

The chain carries TRBV2 and TRBJ2-7; TRBD2 matches 16 bases. Germline lookup yields CDR1 SNHLY and CDR2 FYNNEI. Germline trimming cut 7 bases from V and 1 base from J; bases unmatched to any gene: 7. CDR3 length equals 17 residues. The CDR3 spells CASIPGLAGGQSYEQYF. In DNA form, the CDR3 reads TGTGCCAGCATCCCGGGACTAGCGGGGGGGCAGTCCTACGAGCAGTACTTC.

The CDR3 loop reads CASSADRVNSPLHF. The CDR3 DNA sequence: TGCGCCAGCAGCGCGGACAGGGTAAATTCACCCCTCCACTTT. The chain employs TRBV5-1 and TRBJ1-6; TRBD1 matches at 8 bases. CDR3 size: 14 residues. The germline V gene encodes CDR1 SGHRS and CDR2 YFSETQ. The ends lost 4 bases at V and 7 bases at J; junction bases unmatched: 4.

The rearrangement joins TRBV7-3 to TRBJ2-2; D ambiguous. The CDR3 has 15 residues. The germline gives CDR1 SGHTA, CDR2 FQGTGA. Between the trimmed V and J ends, which lost 5 bases and 6 bases, there was a span of 16 bases. CDR3 amino acids: CASSTTNSVAGELFF. Here the CDR3 DNA reads TGTGCCAGCAGCACAACCAACAGTGTCGCCGGGGAGCTGTTTTTT.

V and J are TRBV10-1 and TRBJ1-2; D uncertain. Trimming removed 10 bases at V and 10 bases at J, with 13 bases between. Germline-derived CDR1 and CDR2 are WNHNN and SYGVQD (reference sequence). There are 10 residues in the CDR3. In DNA, the CDR3 is TGCGCCACCCACATGGTGGACTACACCTTC. This translates into CATHMVDYTF.

The rearrangement uses TRBV11-3 and TRBJ2-3; D call uncertain. V was trimmed by 0 bases and J by 5 bases, leaving 12 bases between them. This CDR3 region has 15 residues. Germline assignment: CDR1 SGHNT and CDR2 YENEEA. The CDR3 region has the DNA TGTGCCAGCAGCTTAGAAGCGACCCGACGAGATACGCAGTATTTT. Its protein is CASSLEATRRDTQYF.

This rearrangement joins TRBV6-2 or TRBV6-3 to TRBJ1-2, with D uncertain. Deletions cut 6 bases from V and 4 bases from J, with 18 bases between. This CDR3 is 15 amino acids long. CDR1 and CDR2 from the germline V gene are MNHEY and SVGEGT. CDR3 loop: CASSRLDPAGYGYTF. Written as DNA, the CDR3 is TGTGCCAGCAGCCGACTTGACCCGGCTGGCTATGGCTACACCTTC.

This chain connects TRBV3-1 (or the pseudogene TRBV3-2) to TRBJ2-1, with TRBD2 matching 12 bases. Per the germline V gene, CDR1 is LGHDT and CDR2 is YNNKEL (reference sequence). The CDR3 runs 17 residues. Trimming took 1 base from V and 7 from J; bases not matched to a gene: 8. CDR3 nucleotides: TGTGCCAGCAGCCAAGTTGCTAGCGGGGGGGCTCTGAATGAGCAGTTCTTC. It yields the protein CASSQVASGGALNEQFF.

The chain recombines TRBV6-5 with TRBJ2-1; tentatively, D is TRBD2 (5 bases). Germline CDR1 reads MNHEY; CDR2 reads SVGAGI. Trimming took off 3 bases at V and 4 bases at J, with 16 bases between the two ends. This CDR3 has 16 amino acids. CDR3 DNA sequence: TGTGCCAGCAGTTATCGGCCGGCGGGCCAGTACAATGAGCAGTTCTTC. Protein product: CASSYRPAGQYNEQFF.

The chain combines TRBV19 with TRBJ1-5; no reliable D call. Germline V gene sequence: CDR1 LNHDA, CDR2 SQIVND (reference sequence). V was cut by 3 bases and J by 3 bases, with 6 bases left in between. The CDR3 runs 13 residues. CDR3 nucleotides: TGTGCCAGTAGTATCGGGAACAATCAGCCCCAGCATTTT. Protein product: CASSIGNNQPQHF.

V is TRBV5-1 and J is TRBJ2-5, with 7 nucleotides matching TRBD1. Germline-derived CDR1 and CDR2 are SGHRS and YFSETQ. V trimming: 0 bases; J trimming: 5 bases; junction bases outside the gene matches: 10. This CDR3 has 16 residues. CDR3 nucleotide sequence: TGCGCCAGCAGCTTGGTAGATCCAGGGGGTCGGGAGACCCAGTACTTC. Its translation: CASSLVDPGGRETQYF.

In regard to this clone: A read error may produce the germline difference seen at one junction end. The chain employs TRBV28 and TRBJ2-4, with D unresolved. The germline V gene has CDR1 MDHEN and CDR2 SYDVKM. The length of the CDR3 is 11 residues. The CDR3 region is CASSSAPSTDF. The CDR3 coding sequence is TGTGCCAGCAGTTCGGCACCTTCCACGGACTTC.

The rearrangement links TRBV7-3 to TRBJ1-2, with TRBD1 matching over 7 bases. CDR3 length equals 20 residues. Trimming at V came to 5 bases and at J to 0 bases, leaving 21 bases not matched to a gene. Germline CDR1 SGHTA, CDR2 FQGTGA. CDR3 in DNA: TGTGCCAGCAGCCCTCTAGCCTGGGACAGCAGGTCTGGAGCTAACTATGGCTACACCTTC. It translates to CASSPLAWDSRSGANYGYTF.

The chain has TRBV5-1 and TRBJ2-3; 9 bases are a match to TRBD1. There are 16 residues in the CDR3. The trim removed 0 bases at V and 0 bases at J, leaving 2 bases unmatched. Germline assignment: CDR1 SGHRS and CDR2 YFSETQ. The CDR3 is CASSLVGTGSTDTQYF. The CDR3 region has the DNA TGCGCCAGCAGCTTGGTGGGGACAGGGAGCACAGATACGCAGTATTTT.

J is TRBJ2-2 and V is TRBV2; D unclear. The CDR3 sequence is 14 residues long. V was shortened by 0 bases and J by 5 bases, with 7 bases between the two germline ends. Germline CDR1 reads SNHLY; CDR2 reads FYNNEI. CDR3 nucleotides: TGTGCCAGCAGTGAAGCGCACCGAACCGGGGAGCTGTTTTTT. Its protein is CASSEAHRTGELFF.

This clone was seen a single time. The chain is built from TRBV2 and TRBJ2-3; D remains unclear. This CDR3 has 11 residues. CDR1 SNHLY and CDR2 FYNNEI come from the germline V gene. The V gene lost 6 bases and the J gene lost 2 bases, with 3 bases spanning the gap. CDR3 DNA: TGTGCCAGCAGGGTCACAGATACGCAGTATTTT. This gives the protein CASRVTDTQYF.

The chain employs TRBV5-1 and TRBJ2-5, with 8 nucleotides matching TRBD2. V was clipped by 0 bases and J by 4 bases; unmatched bases: 11. This CDR3 has 17 amino acids. Per the germline V gene, CDR1 is SGHRS and CDR2 is YFSETQ. CDR3 loop: CASSLATRGGQRETQYF. CDR3 bases: TGCGCCAGCAGCTTGGCTACTCGGGGGGGGCAAAGAGAGACCCAGTACTTC.

The chain employs TRBV6-1 and TRBJ2-1; 7 bases align to TRBD1. Germline V gene lookup returns CDR1 MNHNS and CDR2 SASEGT. The CDR3 extends over 15 amino acids. V lost 1 base, J lost 9 bases, and 9 bases stayed unmatched. The CDR3 sequence: CASSEVAGGWGEQFF. CDR3 nucleotides: TGTGCCAGCAGTGAAGTGGCAGGGGGATGGGGTGAGCAGTTCTTC.

V usage is TRBV6-4 and J usage is TRBJ1-5, with TRBD1 identical over 7 bases. The CDR3 has 18 residues. Trimming took 0 bases from V and 0 from J; bases not matched to a gene: 8. Germline lookup yields CDR1 MRHNA and CDR2 SNTAGT. The DNA for the CDR3 is TGTGCCAGCAGTGACTCACAGGGGCCGCACTATAGCAATCAGCCCCAGCATTTT. Its protein is CASSDSQGPHYSNQPQHF.